The 2 T cell receptor beta chains below come from one sample, sequenced in a study of PD-L1 blockade in urothelial cancer. Profiling relied on immunoSEQ multiplex PCR, and the TCRdb table lists in-frame clones only, not all of them. Counted here are fewer than 30,000 clones, approximately 88% occurring once; the ten biggest clones make up about 8.9%. The specimen was PBMCs, collected around atezolizumab (anti-PD-L1) treatment. These receptors were collected from a man between 70 and 80 years old with urothelial cancer.

Only a few counts were recorded for this clone. The chain has TRBV5-1 and TRBJ2-7; no clear D gene. This CDR3 has 14 amino acids. Trimming took off 3 bases at V and 2 bases at J, with 12 bases between the two ends. The germline gives CDR1 SGHRS, CDR2 YFSETQ. CDR3 bases: TGCGCCAGCAGCTACGACACCCAAGCCTACGAGCAGTACTTC. Encoded protein: CASSYDTQAYEQYF. Looking up the rest from reference TRBV5-1 and TRBJ2-7 gives the full variable domain: KAGVTQTPRYLIKTRGQQVTLSCSPISGHRSVSWYQQTPGQGLQFLFEYFSETQRNKGNFPGRFSGRQFSNSRSEMNVSTLELGDSALYLCASSYDTQAYEQYFGPGTRLTVT.

The chain couples TRBV5-4 to TRBJ1-2, with D perhaps TRBD1 (6 bases). V was trimmed by 2 bases and J by 8 bases, leaving 19 bases between them. Germline lookup yields CDR1 SGHNT and CDR2 YYREEE (reference sequence). The CDR3 spans 15 residues. The CDR3 DNA follows: TGTGCCAGCAGCTTTGAGGCCGGGGGGCCGAGGGGCTACACCTTC. Protein sequence: CASSFEAGGPRGYTF.